This is a list of T cell receptor beta chains from one sample in a study of blood T cell repertoires in COVID-19. The method was immunoSEQ multiplex PCR; TCRdb's version includes in-frame clones alone and lacks a portion of them. This table has tens of thousands of clones, more than 75% appearing once. Sequenced material: peripheral blood. The receptors stem from a human donor in a cohort sampled during active COVID-19. Both conserved end residues are part of each CDR3. D genes are given only for firm matches. Clone size is shown for a subset of rows, as once, few, many or a class of expanded clone.

clone_size	j_call	d_call	v_call	cdr3_nt	cdr3_aa
few	TRBJ2-7	TRBD1	TRBV5-1	TGCGCCAGCAGCTTGGTTGGACAGGGGGCTGGCGAGCAGTACTTC	CASSLVGQGAGEQYF
.	TRBJ1-4	.	TRBV27	TGTGCCAGCAGAGCAGGGATCATAAGTAATGAAAAACTGTTTTTT	CASRAGIISNEKLFF
.	TRBJ2-1	TRBD1	TRBV6-6	TGTGCCAGCAGTCCCATAAAAGGGACAGAGATATACAATGAGCAGTTCTTC	CASSPIKGTEIYNEQFF
.	TRBJ2-5	TRBD2	TRBV7-8	TGTGCCAGCAGCTTTTACGGGCCGACTAGCGAGCAAGAGACCCAGTACTTC	CASSFYGPTSEQETQYF
.	TRBJ2-2	TRBD2	TRBV9	TGTGCCAGCAGCGTGGCTAGCGGGGCCTCGAACACCGGGGAGCTGTTTTTT	CASSVASGASNTGELFF
few	TRBJ2-4	TRBD1	TRBV11-3	TGTGCCAGCAGCTTAGGAGGGACAGGGGCTAAAAACATTCAGTACTTC	CASSLGGTGAKNIQYF
.	TRBJ2-3	.	TRBV7-9	TGTGCCAGCAGCTTATCCGGGGTCACAGATACGCAGTATTTT	CASSLSGVTDTQYF
.	TRBJ2-1	.	TRBV7-9	TGTGCCAGCAGCTTATTGCGGGACCACAATGAGCAGTTCTTC	CASSLLRDHNEQFF
.	TRBJ1-1	.	TRBV9	TGTGCCAGCAGCGTATCTTGGGAGGACACTGAAGCTTTCTTT	CASSVSWEDTEAFF
.	TRBJ1-4	.	TRBV7-8	TGTGCCAGCAGCTTAGGGCAGATTAGCTTTGCAACTAATGAAAAACTGTTTTTT	CASSLGQISFATNEKLFF
.	TRBJ2-7	.	TRBV15	TGTGCCACCAGCAGAGATGGTGGGAGAGGAGACTACTACGAGCAGTACTTC	CATSRDGGRGDYYEQYF
.	TRBJ1-1	TRBD1	TRBV27	TGTGCCAGCAGGCTAAGACAGGGTCGTGAAGCTTTCTTT	CASRLRQGREAFF
.	TRBJ2-5	.	TRBV29-1	TGCAGCGTCAACCGGGGGTACCAAGAGACCCAGTACTTC	CSVNRGYQETQYF
.	TRBJ1-6	.	TRBV7-9	TGTGCCAGCAGCTTTACAGGGAATTCACCCCTCCACTTT	CASSFTGNSPLHF
.	TRBJ2-7	.	TRBV19	TGTGCCAGTAGTATAGGGGGAGAGGGAGAGCAGTACTTC	CASSIGGEGEQYF
.	TRBJ1-2	TRBD1	TRBV6-5	TGTGCCAGCAAGGACAGGGGCTATAAACTATGGGACTACACCTTC	CASKDRGYKLWDYTF
.	TRBJ2-7	TRBD2	TRBV27	TGTGCCAGCAGCCTAAGACCTCTAGCGGGAGGGCCCGTAAACCCGACCTACGAGCAGTACTTC	CASSLRPLAGGPVNPTYEQYF